This T cell receptor (beta chain) derives from a study of blood T cell repertoires in COVID-19. Study-level information: Collection of acute and convalescent COVID-19 samples took place in the United States, Italy and Spain. PBMCs, B-cell-depleted T cells, or T cells provided the cDNA or gDNA that made up the material.

Patients from Seattle were sampled longitudinally, starting during active infection. Study processing details: Researchers report that nucleated cell counts were estimated from reference gene primer amplification. Here immunoSEQ multiplex PCR was the method, and the copy in TCRdb shows in-frame clones only, minus some. V and J calls plus clone size are reproduced from that table; the DNA served to infer D and trimming. The table lists 300,000 to 400,000 clones, under 90% of them singletons. This clone was seen a few times. Trimming took 3 bases from V and 6 from J, leaving 17 bases between them. CDR3 size: 15 residues. Germline CDR1 and CDR2: DFQATT and SNEGSKA (reference sequence).

Input material: peripheral blood. The rearrangement links TRBV20-1 to TRBJ2-2; tentative D call: TRBD1 (6 bases). This sequence originates from a woman aged 25 to 45 with COVID-19, enrolled during active disease. The CDR3 region has the DNA TGCAGTGCTAGTTTTAGAGGGGGAATATCCGGGGAGCTGTTTTTT. Translated: CSASFRGGISGELFF.